The next 11 T cell receptor beta chains were all read from a single sample in a study of control samples from healthy donors and cancer patients. Sequencing used immunoSEQ multiplex PCR; TCRdb keeps in-frame clones, though not all of them. Among some 140,000 clones listed, over 85% were seen once. Sequenced sample: blood. Receptors were obtained from a man aged 35 to 55 in good health.

The chain couples TRBV15 to TRBJ2-7; 7 bases align to TRBD1. The CDR3 runs to 16 residues. V lost 0 bases, J lost 2 bases, and 7 bases stayed unmatched. Germline V gives CDR1 LNHNV, CDR2 YYDKDF (reference sequence). The CDR3 protein is CATSRDGTGAAYEQYF. Here the CDR3 DNA reads TGTGCCACCAGCAGAGATGGAACAGGGGCGGCCTACGAGCAGTACTTC.

This chain uses TRBV6-5 with TRBJ1-5, with D tentatively TRBD1 (6 bases). V dropped 5 bases and J dropped 3 bases, with 14 bases sitting between them. CDR3 size: 15 residues. The V gene's germline CDR1 is MNHEY and CDR2 SVGAGI. This CDR3 is CASSRLDSHNQPQHF. CDR3 in DNA: TGTGCCAGCAGTCGGCTGGACAGCCACAATCAGCCCCAGCATTTT.

The rearrangement joins TRBV12-5 to TRBJ1-5; the D is unclear. CDR1 LGHNT and CDR2 FRNRAP come from the germline V gene. The CDR3 is made up of 13 amino acids. V lost 8 bases and J 7 bases, leaving 15 bases between the germline ends. CDR3 DNA sequence: TGTGCTAGTAGTGGGGATTCGGGACAGCCCCAGCATTTT. Translation: CASSGDSGQPQHF.

The chain has TRBV12-3 or TRBV12-4 and TRBJ1-2, with 7 bases aligning to TRBD1. This CDR3 has 13 residues. The trim removed 5 bases at V and 7 bases at J, leaving 7 bases unmatched. CDR3 in DNA: TGTGCCAGCAGTCCAAGAGGGGACAGTGGCTACACCTTC. It specifies CASSPRGDSGYTF.

The chain links TRBV5-4 to TRBJ1-6; TRBD1 matches 9 bases. V lost 4 bases to trimming and J lost 9 bases; unmatched junction nucleotides: 8. CDR1 and CDR2 (germline): SGHNT, YYREEE (reference sequence). The CDR3 is made up of 15 amino acids. The CDR3 coding sequence is TGTGCCAGCAGCCCGGCGGACAGGGGAGGTTCACCCCTCCACTTT. This translates into CASSPADRGGSPLHF.

The chain has TRBV5-1 and TRBJ2-7; 13 nucleotides agree with TRBD2. CDR3 size: 16 residues. The germline V gene has CDR1 SGHRS and CDR2 YFSETQ. After removal of 1 base from V and 3 bases from J, the junction contained 4 bases not matched to a gene. As DNA, the CDR3 is TGCGCCAGCAGCTTGCTGGGGACTAGCGGGGTCTACGAGCAGTACTTC. It encodes CASSLLGTSGVYEQYF. Drawing the rest from reference TRBV5-1 and TRBJ2-7, the complete variable domain is KAGVTQTPRYLIKTRGQQVTLSCSPISGHRSVSWYQQTPGQGLQFLFEYFSETQRNKGNFPGRFSGRQFSNSRSEMNVSTLELGDSALYLCASSLLGTSGVYEQYFGPGTRLTVT.

The chain combines TRBV30 with TRBJ1-1, with a weak D call TRBD1 (5 bases). This CDR3 contains 10 residues. Germline-derived CDR1 and CDR2 are GTSNPN and SVGIG (reference sequence). V lost 5 bases to trimming and J lost 7 bases, with 8 bases between them. In DNA, the CDR3 is TGTGCCTGGTGGGGGGGTGAAGCTTTCTTT. Encoded protein: CAWWGGEAFF.

V is TRBV7-2 and J is TRBJ1-6, with D maybe TRBD1 (6 bases). CDR3 length: 16 amino acids. CDR1 is SGHTA and CDR2 is FQGNSA in the germline V gene. V dropped 1 base and J dropped 10 bases, with 17 bases sitting between them. As DNA, the CDR3 is TGTGCCAGCAGCTTAGGGTCAGGCAGGGGTGGGTCACCCCTCCACTTT. Its translation: CASSLGSGRGGSPLHF.

The rearrangement joins TRBV24-1 to TRBJ1-2; 12 nucleotides align to TRBD1. Germline V gives CDR1 KGHDR, CDR2 SFDVKD. V was pared by 5 bases and J by 5 bases, with 8 bases of the junction left unmatched. This CDR3 is 16 amino acids long. The CDR3 region is CATSGGQGAPSYGYTF. For the CDR3, the DNA is TGTGCCACCAGTGGGGGACAGGGGGCGCCTAGTTATGGCTACACCTTC.

The CDR3 DNA reads as TGTGCCAGTAGCTGGACAGGGGATCAGCCCCAGCATTTT. Encoded protein: CASSWTGDQPQHF. The chain recombines TRBV19 with TRBJ1-5; TRBD1 matches 9 bases. The CDR3 covers 13 residues. Germline CDR1 reads LNHDA; CDR2 reads SQIVND (reference sequence). The V gene end was trimmed by 6 bases and the J gene end by 5 bases; junction bases not matched to a gene: 2. Based on the CDR3 plus reference TRBV19 and TRBJ1-5, the full variable domain is DGGITQSPKYLFRKEGQNVTLSCEQNLNHDAMYWYRQDPGQGLRLIYYSQIVNDFQKGDIAEGYSVSREKKESFPLTVTSAQKNPTAFYLCASSWTGDQPQHFGDGTRLSIL.

The CDR3 DNA is TGCGCCAGCAGCTTGGTGGGACAGGTGAACACTGAAGCTTTCTTT. This encodes CASSLVGQVNTEAFF. The gene calls are TRBV5-1 and TRBJ1-1; 8 bases align to TRBD1. This CDR3 has 15 residues. The V and J ends lost 0 bases and 0 bases, in that order; junction bases with no gene match: 1. Germline V gene sequence: CDR1 SGHRS, CDR2 YFSETQ.